These 4 T cell receptor beta chains were all obtained from the same sample, sequenced in a study of CD8+ T cells in alopecia areata. Reverse transcription of extracted RNA yielded cDNA, which provided the sequencing template. The table came from immunoSEQ multiplex PCR; TCRdb's copy has only in-frame clones and leaves some out. The data hold about 97,000 clones, with roughly two fifths observed a single time. Sample: CD4+ T cells sorted from blood. The receptors here all came from a human donor with alopecia areata.

The CDR3 nucleotides are TGTGCCAGCAGCTTTGGCGGGAGTCGGCGGGAGACCCAGTACTTC. Its protein is CASSFGGSRRETQYF. V and J are TRBV7-2 and TRBJ2-5, with 7 bases lining up with TRBD2. Trimming removed 3 bases from V and 5 bases from J; junction bases left unmatched: 9. CDR3 size: 15 residues. Germline CDR1 is SGHTA and CDR2 is FQGNSA.

This rearrangement joins TRBV9 to TRBJ2-3; no reliable D call. This CDR3 has 15 amino acids. The V gene's germline CDR1 is SGDLS and CDR2 YYNGEE. The germline V and J ends were trimmed by 0 bases and 5 bases, with 13 bases remaining between them. The CDR3 here is CASSVGPPVGDTQYF. CDR3 DNA sequence: TGTGCCAGCAGCGTAGGCCCCCCCGTGGGAGATACGCAGTATTTT.

V and J are TRBV10-3 and TRBJ2-5; tentatively, D is TRBD2 (5 bases). The CDR3 runs 12 residues. The V and J ends lost 7 bases and 2 bases respectively, with 8 bases between them. The germline gives CDR1 ENHRY, CDR2 SYGVKD. CDR3 in amino acids: CAIISAQETQYF. The CDR3, as DNA: TGTGCCATCATTAGCGCTCAAGAGACCCAGTACTTC.

This clone was counted between two and nine times. V is TRBV7-9 and J is TRBJ2-7, with a tentative D call TRBD1 (5 bases). This CDR3 is 12 amino acids long. In germline, CDR1 is SEHNR, CDR2 FQNEAQ (reference sequence). Trimming pared 4 bases from V and 6 bases from J, leaving 10 bases between. The CDR3 reads CASSSTVGEQYF. The CDR3 DNA follows: TGTGCCAGCAGCTCGACAGTGGGCGAGCAGTACTTC.